Here is one TCR beta chain with its context. Data came from immunoSEQ multiplex PCR; TCRdb stores just in-frame clones and leaves some out. The sample lists roughly 69,000 clones, about 90% occurring once. These data come from a study of T cell changes during pregnancy in multiple sclerosis. CDR1 is LNHDA and CDR2 is SQIVND in the germline V gene (reference sequence). V was shortened by 5 bases and J by 6 bases, with 10 bases between the two germline ends. The CDR3 extends over 12 amino acids. V and J are TRBV19 and TRBJ1-1, with a weak D call TRBD1 (5 bases). This specimen was peripheral blood, taken after pregnancy. The sequence was obtained from a female donor with multiple sclerosis, enrolled in a pregnancy study. The CDR3 here is CASSLQGSEAFF. CDR3 nucleotide sequence: TGTGCCAGTAGTCTGCAGGGTTCTGAAGCTTTCTTT. Drawing the rest from reference TRBV19 and TRBJ1-1, the complete variable domain is DGGITQSPKYLFRKEGQNVTLSCEQNLNHDAMYWYRQDPGQGLRLIYYSQIVNDFQKGDIAEGYSVSREKKESFPLTVTSAQKNPTAFYLCASSLQGSEAFFGQGTRLTVV.